This TCR beta chain was sequenced in a study of identical twins. V was trimmed by 3 bases and J by 3 bases, leaving 8 bases between them. The CDR3 totals 13 residues. The germline CDR1 and CDR2 sequences are LNHDA and SQIVND (reference sequence). In its sample, this clonotype was seen a few times. The target antigen is unknown. General study points: Zero-insertion analyses were open to partial confounding by invariant MAIT and iNKT cells. Compared with models, monozygotic twins showed more out-of-frame TCR alpha sharing.

Each CDR3 protein gets one entry after TCRdb re-called the 5' RACE reads with MiXCR. Among around 1.7 million distinct CDR3 sequences listed, about 32% were seen once. The receptor was derived from a newborn girl in good health. The specimen was cord blood. The rearrangement links TRBV19 to TRBJ1-1; no clear D gene. For the CDR3, the DNA is TGTGCCAGTAGTATTCGGGGTGACACTGAAGCTTTCTTT. Protein product: CASSIRGDTEAFF.